This paragraph covers one T cell receptor beta chain sequence. Authors' processing steps: Reference gene primer amplification gave nucleated cell count estimates. Profiled with immunoSEQ multiplex PCR; TCRdb holds only in-frame clones, not every one. The DNA gave D and trimming, while V, J and clone size come from that table. The profile shows some 250,000 clones, around 82% of them singletons. The source of the sample is a study of blood T cell repertoires in COVID-19. CDR3 length equals 17 residues. Trimming left V 0 bases short and J 0 bases short, with 13 bases between. Germline CDR1 reads SGDLS; CDR2 reads YYNGEE.

The sequenced sample consisted of peripheral blood. This TCR was recovered from a man at least 80 years old with acute or convalescent COVID-19. The genes are TRBV9 and TRBJ2-1; D is possibly TRBD1 (6 bases). For the CDR3, the DNA is TGTGCCAGCAGCGTAGCCCAGGGACAAAGCTCCTACAATGAGCAGTTCTTC. Its translation: CASSVAQGQSSYNEQFF.